This record concerns one T cell receptor beta chain sequence. Assay: immunoSEQ multiplex PCR; the TCRdb copy retains only in-frame clones and omits some. Of approximately 300,000 clones listed, roughly 90% are singletons. The source of the sample is a study of blood T cell repertoires in COVID-19. Whole-study context: Donors in the United States, Italy and Spain gave samples during acute or convalescent COVID-19. The analysed material was cDNA or gDNA that came from T cells, B-cell-depleted T cells, or PBMCs.

Participant ages covered about 18 to 89 years across 24 US areas. Two consecutive negative NP/OP PCR tests, clearance, or resolved symptoms defined Cohort 3 recovery. CDR1 and CDR2 from the germline V gene are MNHEY and SVGAGI. Trimming cost V 0 bases and J 2 bases, with 7 bases left between them. The CDR3 contains 15 residues. This sequence originates from a woman in her twenties or thirties who had recovered from COVID-19. The rearrangement uses TRBV6-5 and TRBJ1-4; tentative D call: TRBD1 (6 bases). The sample consisted of PBMCs or T cells enriched from blood (not recorded which). CDR3 protein: CASSYSRGTNEKLFF. The CDR3 DNA follows: TGTGCCAGCAGTTACTCTAGGGGGACTAATGAAAAACTGTTTTTT.